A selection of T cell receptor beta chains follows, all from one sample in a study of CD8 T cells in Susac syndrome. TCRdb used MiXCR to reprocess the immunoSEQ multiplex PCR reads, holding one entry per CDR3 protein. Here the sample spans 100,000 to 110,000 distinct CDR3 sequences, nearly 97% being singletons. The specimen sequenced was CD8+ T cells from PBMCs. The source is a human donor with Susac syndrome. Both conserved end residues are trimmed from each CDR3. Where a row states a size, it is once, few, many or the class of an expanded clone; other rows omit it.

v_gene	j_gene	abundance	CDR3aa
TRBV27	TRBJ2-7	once	ASSFFSGDLEQY
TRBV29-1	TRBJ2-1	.	SVLGGMGQF
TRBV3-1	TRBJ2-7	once	ASSPGLAAYEQY
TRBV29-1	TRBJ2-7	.	SVELAGHYEQY
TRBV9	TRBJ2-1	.	ASSSLGQTYNEQF
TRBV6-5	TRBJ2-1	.	ASSGQYSYNEQF
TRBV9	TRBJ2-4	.	ASSTLDKNIQY
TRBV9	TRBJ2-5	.	ASSPRTGGLDIQETQY
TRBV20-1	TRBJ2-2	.	SAQTSGSTGELF
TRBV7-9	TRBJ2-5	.	ASSPTDRMYQETQY
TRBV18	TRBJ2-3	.	ASSPTAIQYTDTQY
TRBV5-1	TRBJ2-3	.	ASSLGTQDTQY
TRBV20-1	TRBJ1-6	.	SARGDDSPLH
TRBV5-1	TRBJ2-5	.	ASSLWTTQETQY
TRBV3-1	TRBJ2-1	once	ASSQGAGPYNEQF
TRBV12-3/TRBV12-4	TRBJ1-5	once	ASSPTREGDQPQH